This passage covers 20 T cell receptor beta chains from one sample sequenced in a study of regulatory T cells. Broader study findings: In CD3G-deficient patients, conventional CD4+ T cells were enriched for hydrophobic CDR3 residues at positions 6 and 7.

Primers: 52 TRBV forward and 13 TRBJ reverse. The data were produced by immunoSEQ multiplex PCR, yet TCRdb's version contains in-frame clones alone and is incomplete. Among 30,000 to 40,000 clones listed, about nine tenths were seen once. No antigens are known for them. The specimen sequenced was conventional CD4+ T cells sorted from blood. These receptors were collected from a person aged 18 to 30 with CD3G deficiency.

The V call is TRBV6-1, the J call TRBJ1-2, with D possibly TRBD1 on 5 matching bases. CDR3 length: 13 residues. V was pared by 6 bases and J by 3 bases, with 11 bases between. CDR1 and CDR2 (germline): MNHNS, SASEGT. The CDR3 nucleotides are TGTGCCAGCAGCCAAACAGGACACTATGGCTACACCTTC. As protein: CASSQTGHYGYTF.

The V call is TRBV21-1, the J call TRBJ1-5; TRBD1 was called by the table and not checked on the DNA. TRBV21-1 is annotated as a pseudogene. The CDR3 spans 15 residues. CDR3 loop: CASSKVRQGYQPQHF. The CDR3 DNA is TGTGCCAGCAGCAAAGTACGGCAGGGTTATCAGCCCCAGCATTTT.

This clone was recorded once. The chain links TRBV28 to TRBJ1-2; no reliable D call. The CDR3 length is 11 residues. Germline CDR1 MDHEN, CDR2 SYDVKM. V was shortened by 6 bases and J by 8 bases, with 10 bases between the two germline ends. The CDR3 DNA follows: TGTGCCAGCAGCCCCGGGCTGGGCTACACCTTC. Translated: CASSPGLGYTF.

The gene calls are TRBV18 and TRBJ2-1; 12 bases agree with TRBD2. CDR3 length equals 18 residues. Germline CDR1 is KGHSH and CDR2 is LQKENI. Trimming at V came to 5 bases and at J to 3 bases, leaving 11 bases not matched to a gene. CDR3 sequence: CASSSSNRLAGVYNEQFF. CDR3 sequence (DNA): TGTGCCAGCTCATCAAGTAATAGACTAGCGGGAGTCTACAATGAGCAGTTCTTC.

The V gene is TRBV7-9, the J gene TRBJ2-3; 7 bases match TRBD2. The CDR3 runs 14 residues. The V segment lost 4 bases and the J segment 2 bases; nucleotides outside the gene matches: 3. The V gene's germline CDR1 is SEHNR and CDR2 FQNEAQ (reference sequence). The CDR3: CASSSLADTDTQYF. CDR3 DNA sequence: TGTGCCAGCAGCTCTCTAGCGGACACAGATACGCAGTATTTT.

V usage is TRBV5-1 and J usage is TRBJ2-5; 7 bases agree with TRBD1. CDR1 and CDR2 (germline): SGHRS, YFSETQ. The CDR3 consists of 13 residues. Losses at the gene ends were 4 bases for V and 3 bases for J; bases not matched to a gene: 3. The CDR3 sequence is CASSHDREETQYF. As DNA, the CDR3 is TGCGCCAGCAGCCATGACAGGGAAGAGACCCAGTACTTC.

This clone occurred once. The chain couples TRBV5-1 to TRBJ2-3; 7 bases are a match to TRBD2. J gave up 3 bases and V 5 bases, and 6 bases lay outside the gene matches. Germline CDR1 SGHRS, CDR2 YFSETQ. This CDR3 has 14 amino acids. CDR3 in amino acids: CASSSGEGTDTQYF. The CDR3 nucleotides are TGCGCCAGCAGTTCCGGGGAGGGAACAGATACGCAGTATTTT.

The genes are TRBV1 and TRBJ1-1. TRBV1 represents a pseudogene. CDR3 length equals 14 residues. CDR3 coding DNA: TGCACCAGCAGCCAAGGGGGGGGGAACACTGAAGCTTTCTTT. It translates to CTSSQGGGNTEAFF.

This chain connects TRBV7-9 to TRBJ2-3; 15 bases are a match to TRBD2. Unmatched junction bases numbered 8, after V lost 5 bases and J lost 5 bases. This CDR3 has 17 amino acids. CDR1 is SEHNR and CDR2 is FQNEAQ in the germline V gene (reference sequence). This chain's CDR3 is CASSRGLAGGTEDTQYF. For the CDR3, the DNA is TGTGCCAGCAGCAGGGGACTAGCGGGGGGAACGGAAGATACGCAGTATTTT.

The CDR3 is CASRITGSNQPQHF. The CDR3 DNA reads as TGTGCCAGTAGGATAACAGGTAGCAATCAGCCCCAGCATTTT. This chain connects TRBV19 to TRBJ1-5; TRBD1 is a possible D gene (5 bases). The CDR3 totals 14 residues. Germline V CDR1 and CDR2: LNHDA, SQIVND (reference sequence). V lost 6 bases and J lost 0, with 9 bases in between.

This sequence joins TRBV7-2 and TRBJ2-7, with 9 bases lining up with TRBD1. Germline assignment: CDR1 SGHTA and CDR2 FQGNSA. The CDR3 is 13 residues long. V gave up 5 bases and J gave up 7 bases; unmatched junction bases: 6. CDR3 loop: CASSTRQGEEQYF. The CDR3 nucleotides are TGTGCCAGCAGCACACGACAGGGGGAAGAGCAGTACTTC.

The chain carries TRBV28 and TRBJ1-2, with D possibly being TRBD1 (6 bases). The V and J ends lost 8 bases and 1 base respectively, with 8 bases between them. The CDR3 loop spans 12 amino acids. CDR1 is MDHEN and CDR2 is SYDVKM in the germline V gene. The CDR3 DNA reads TGTGCCAGCCGGGACAATAACTATGGCTACACCTTC. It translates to CASRDNNYGYTF.

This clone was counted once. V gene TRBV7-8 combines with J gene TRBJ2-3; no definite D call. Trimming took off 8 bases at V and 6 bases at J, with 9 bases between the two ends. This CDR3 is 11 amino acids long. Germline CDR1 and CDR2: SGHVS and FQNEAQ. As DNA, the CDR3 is TGTGCCAGCGGGATCATTGATACGCAGTATTTT. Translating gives CASGIIDTQYF.

CDR3 nucleotide sequence: TGTGCCAGCAGACCCGATGACAGGGGGAGTTCCGGGGAGCTGTTTTTT. Amino acid sequence: CASRPDDRGSSGELFF. The gene calls are TRBV28 and TRBJ2-2; TRBD1 aligns across 9 bases. This CDR3 contains 16 residues. V dropped 6 bases and J dropped 6; count of bases not matched to a gene: 11. The V gene's germline CDR1 is MDHEN and CDR2 SYDVKM. The whole variable domain, remainder taken from reference TRBV28 and TRBJ2-2, is DVKVTQSSRYLVKRTGEKVFLECVQDMDHENMFWYRQDPGLGLRLIYFSYDVKMKEKGDIPEGYSVSREKKERFSLILESASTNQTSMYLCASRPDDRGSSGELFFGEGSRLTVL.

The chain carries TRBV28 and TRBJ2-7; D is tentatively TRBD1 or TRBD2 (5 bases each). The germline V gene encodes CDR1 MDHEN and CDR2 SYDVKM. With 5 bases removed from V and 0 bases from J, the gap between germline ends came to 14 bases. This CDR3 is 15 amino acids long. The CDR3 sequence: CASSPFRGLSYEQYF. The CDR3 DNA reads TGTGCCAGCAGTCCCTTCCGGGGCCTCTCCTACGAGCAGTACTTC.

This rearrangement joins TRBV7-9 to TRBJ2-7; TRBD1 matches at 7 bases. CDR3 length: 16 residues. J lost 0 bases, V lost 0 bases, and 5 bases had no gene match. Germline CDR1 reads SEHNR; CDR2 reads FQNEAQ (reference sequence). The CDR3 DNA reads TGTGCCAGCAGCTTAGCCTCCGACAGGGACTCCTACGAGCAGTACTTC. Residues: CASSLASDRDSYEQYF.

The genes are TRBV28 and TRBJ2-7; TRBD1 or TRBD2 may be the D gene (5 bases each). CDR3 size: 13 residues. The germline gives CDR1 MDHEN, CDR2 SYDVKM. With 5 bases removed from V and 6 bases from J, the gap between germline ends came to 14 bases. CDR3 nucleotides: TGTGCCAGCAGTAACCGGGACGGCCGCGAGCAGTACTTC. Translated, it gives CASSNRDGREQYF. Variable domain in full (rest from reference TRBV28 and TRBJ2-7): DVKVTQSSRYLVKRTGEKVFLECVQDMDHENMFWYRQDPGLGLRLIYFSYDVKMKEKGDIPEGYSVSREKKERFSLILESASTNQTSMYLCASSNRDGREQYFGPGTRLTVT.

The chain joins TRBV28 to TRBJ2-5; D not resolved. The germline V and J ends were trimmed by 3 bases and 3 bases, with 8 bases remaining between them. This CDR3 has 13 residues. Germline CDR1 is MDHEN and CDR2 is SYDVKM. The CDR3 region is CASSFTLEETQYF. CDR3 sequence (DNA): TGTGCCAGCAGTTTTACTTTAGAAGAGACCCAGTACTTC.

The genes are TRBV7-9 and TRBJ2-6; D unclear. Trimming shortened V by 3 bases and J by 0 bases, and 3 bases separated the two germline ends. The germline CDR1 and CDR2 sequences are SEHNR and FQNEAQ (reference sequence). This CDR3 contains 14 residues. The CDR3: CASSFSSGANVLTF. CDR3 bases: TGTGCCAGCAGCTTTTCCTCTGGGGCCAACGTCCTGACTTTC.

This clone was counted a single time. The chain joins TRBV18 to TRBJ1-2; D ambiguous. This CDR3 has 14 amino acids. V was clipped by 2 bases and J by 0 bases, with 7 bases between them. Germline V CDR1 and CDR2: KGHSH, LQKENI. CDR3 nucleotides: TGTGCCAGCTCACCAACACAGACTAACTATGGCTACACCTTC. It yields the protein CASSPTQTNYGYTF.